Presented here are 29 T cell receptor beta chains from one specimen sequenced in a study of cytomegalovirus exposure and HLA in healthy donors. PCR primers comprised 60 Vbeta and 13 Jbeta primers. This table comes from immunoSEQ multiplex PCR, and its TCRdb copy is limited to in-frame clones, with some not included. Of almost 85,000 clones in the sample, just under 80% were seen once. Sample: PBMCs. Every receptor here comes from a male donor in good health and CMV-seropositive.

This clone showed up just a few times. This chain joins TRBV5-1 and TRBJ2-1; no reliable D call. V dropped 0 bases and J dropped 5 bases, with 3 bases sitting between them. Per the germline V gene, CDR1 is SGHRS and CDR2 is YFSETQ. CDR3 length equals 12 residues. In nucleotides, the CDR3 is TGCGCCAGCAGCTTGGTAGACAATGAGCAGTTCTTC. This gives the protein CASSLVDNEQFF.

The chain couples TRBV4-1 to TRBJ2-5; a weak D match, TRBD1 (6 bases). The CDR3 is made up of 15 amino acids. Germline CDR1 MGHRA, CDR2 YSYEKL. Trimming removed 0 bases at V and 3 bases at J, with 11 bases between. The CDR3 sequence: CASSQDRGGEETQYF. As DNA, the CDR3 is TGCGCCAGCAGCCAAGACCGAGGGGGAGAAGAGACCCAGTACTTC.

This chain uses TRBV5-1 with TRBJ2-2; possibly TRBD2 for D (5 bases). The CDR3 has 11 residues. The V gene's germline CDR1 is SGHRS and CDR2 YFSETQ. The ends were cut back, 4 bases at V and 10 bases at J, with 8 bases in the middle. The CDR3, as DNA: TGCGCCAGCAGCCTAGCCTCGGAGCTGTTTTTT. Its protein is CASSLASELFF. Drawing the rest from reference TRBV5-1 and TRBJ2-2, the complete variable domain is KAGVTQTPRYLIKTRGQQVTLSCSPISGHRSVSWYQQTPGQGLQFLFEYFSETQRNKGNFPGRFSGRQFSNSRSEMNVSTLELGDSALYLCASSLASELFFGEGSRLTVL.

The chain uses TRBV6-5 and TRBJ1-4; D is ambiguous. The V gene's germline CDR1 is MNHEY and CDR2 SVGAGI. The CDR3 sequence is 14 residues long. V gave up 0 bases and J gave up 7 bases, with 9 bases separating them. CDR3 DNA sequence: TGTGCCAGCAGTTACTCCTACCGGGTTGAAAAACTGTTTTTT. Translating gives CASSYSYRVEKLFF.

The V call is TRBV6-4, the J call TRBJ2-1; 9 positions match TRBD2. CDR1 and CDR2 from the germline V gene are MRHNA and SNTAGT. The CDR3 is made up of 15 amino acids. Unmatched junction bases numbered 8, after V lost 0 bases and J lost 11 bases. CDR3 amino acids: CASSDSTSGSRKQFF. The DNA for the CDR3 is TGTGCCAGCAGTGACTCGACTAGCGGAAGCAGAAAGCAGTTCTTC.

The rearrangement uses TRBV6-4 and TRBJ2-3; 9 bases are a match to TRBD1. The CDR3 loop spans 15 amino acids. CDR1 and CDR2 from the germline V gene are MRHNA and SNTAGT. V trimming: 4 bases; J trimming: 2 bases; junction bases outside the gene matches: 4. The CDR3 here is CASSAGTGPTDTQYF. In nucleotides, the CDR3 is TGTGCCAGCAGTGCCGGGACAGGGCCCACAGATACGCAGTATTTT.

The chain is built from TRBV15 and TRBJ2-2, with D tentatively TRBD1 (5 bases). The CDR3 extends over 16 amino acids. The V gene's germline CDR1 is LNHNV and CDR2 YYDKDF (reference sequence). Trimming took off 0 bases at V and 6 bases at J, with 14 bases between the two ends. The CDR3 is CATSRDIRETAGELFF. The DNA for the CDR3 is TGTGCCACCAGCAGAGATATCAGGGAAACGGCCGGGGAGCTGTTTTTT. Full variable domain (rest looked up from reference TRBV15 and TRBJ2-2): DAMVIQNPRYQVTQFGKPVTLSCSQTLNHNVMYWYQQKSSQAPKLLFHYYDKDFNNEADTPDNFQSRRPNTSFCFLDIRSPGLGDTAMYLCATSRDIRETAGELFFGEGSRLTVL.

The V call is TRBV7-3, the J call TRBJ1-1, with 7 bases identical to TRBD1. Germline V gene data show CDR1 as SGHTA and CDR2 as FQGTGA. This CDR3 is 15 amino acids long. The V gene end was trimmed by 2 bases and the J gene end by 0 bases; junction bases not matched to a gene: 3. CDR3 DNA: TGTGCCAGCAGCTTAGGGGACAGACTGAACACTGAAGCTTTCTTT. It is translated as CASSLGDRLNTEAFF.

The rearrangement links TRBV6-4 to TRBJ1-1; no clear D. The germline CDR1 and CDR2 sequences are MRHNA and SNTAGT. V was pared by 2 bases and J by 6 bases, with 10 bases between. The length of the CDR3 is 13 residues. The CDR3 here is CASSDGEVAEAFF. The CDR3 coding sequence is TGTGCCAGCAGTGACGGGGAGGTCGCTGAAGCTTTCTTT.

This clone was picked up one time. The gene calls are TRBV7-2 and TRBJ1-3; TRBD1 aligns across 7 bases. Trimming cost V 3 bases and J 2 bases; bases outside gene matches: 4. Germline lookup yields CDR1 SGHTA and CDR2 FQGNSA. The CDR3 totals 15 residues. The CDR3 sequence is CASSLGDRAGNTIYF. The CDR3 DNA sequence: TGTGCCAGCAGCTTGGGGGACAGAGCTGGAAACACCATATATTTT.

V is TRBV7-9 and J is TRBJ1-5; the D gene is possibly TRBD1 (5 bases). The CDR3 loop spans 17 amino acids. V shed 4 bases and J shed 0 bases, with 16 bases lying between them. The germline V gene encodes CDR1 SEHNR and CDR2 FQNEAQ (reference sequence). The DNA of the CDR3 is TGTGCCAGCAGCTCCATAAGCGGGGGATATAGCAATCAGCCCCAGCATTTT. It yields the protein CASSSISGGYSNQPQHF. The full variable domain, its missing parts supplied by reference TRBV7-9 and TRBJ1-5, is DTGVSQNPRHKITKRGQNVTFRCDPISEHNRLYWYRQTLGQGPEFLTYFQNEAQLEKSRLLSDRFSAERPKGSFSTLEIQRTEQGDSAMYLCASSSISGGYSNQPQHFGDGTRLSIL.

The V and J genes are TRBV2 and TRBJ2-1; 16 bases map to TRBD2. Germline V gene lookup returns CDR1 SNHLY and CDR2 FYNNEI. CDR3 length: 16 residues. The V segment lost 2 bases and the J segment 14 bases; nucleotides outside the gene matches: 9. CDR3 DNA: TGTGCCAGCAGTGAATCGGGACTAGCGGGAGGGGCGAATGAGTTCTTC. Protein: CASSESGLAGGANEFF.

This clone occurred a few times. The chain joins TRBV2 to TRBJ2-1; 7 bases agree with TRBD1. After removal of 6 bases from V and 7 bases from J, the junction contained 12 bases not matched to a gene. The CDR3 covers 15 residues. Germline lookup yields CDR1 SNHLY and CDR2 FYNNEI. The CDR3 nucleotides are TGTGCCAGCAGCGACTGGCGGGCAGGGGGAAATGAGCAGTTCTTC. Its protein product is CASSDWRAGGNEQFF.

The rearrangement uses TRBV9 and TRBJ1-5; a possible D gene is TRBD1 (5 bases). CDR1 is SGDLS, CDR2 YYNGEE, per germline. The CDR3 runs 14 residues. V lost 0 bases, J lost 4 bases, and 8 bases lay in between. CDR3 in amino acids: CASSVGGGNQPQHF. The CDR3 DNA reads TGTGCCAGCAGCGTAGGGGGGGGGAATCAGCCCCAGCATTTT. The whole variable domain, filled in from reference TRBV9 and TRBJ1-5, reads DSGVTQTPKHLITATGQRVTLRCSPRSGDLSVYWYQQSLDQGLQFLIQYYNGEERAKGNILERFSAQQFPDLHSELNLSSLELGDSALYFCASSVGGGNQPQHFGDGTRLSIL.

This chain links TRBV5-6 with TRBJ2-3; maybe TRBD1 (7 bases). Per the germline V gene, CDR1 is SGHDT and CDR2 is YYEEEE. Trimming shortened V by 5 bases and J by 2 bases, and 18 bases separated the two germline ends. CDR3 length: 16 amino acids. This CDR3 reads CASRSIPGGYTDTQYF. CDR3 sequence (DNA): TGTGCCAGCAGGTCTATTCCAGGGGGGTACACAGATACGCAGTATTTT.

V and J are TRBV7-2 and TRBJ2-6, with TRBD2 identical over 11 bases. The germline V gene encodes CDR1 SGHTA and CDR2 FQGNSA. The CDR3 consists of 16 residues. Trimming cost V 9 bases and J 1 base; bases outside gene matches: 5. The CDR3 here is CARTSGALSGANVLTF. The CDR3 DNA follows: TGTGCCAGGACTAGCGGGGCTCTTTCTGGGGCCAACGTCCTGACTTTC.

This clone has a single count. The J gene is TRBJ2-1, the V gene TRBV5-1, with D perhaps TRBD1 (5 bases). Germline CDR1 is SGHRS and CDR2 is YFSETQ. The CDR3 runs to 15 residues. The V end was cut by 5 bases, the J end by 0 bases, with 12 bases between. The chain's CDR3 is CASRAGSSSYNEQFF. The CDR3 DNA sequence: TGCGCCAGCAGAGCAGGGTCGAGCTCCTACAATGAGCAGTTCTTC. Full variable domain (rest looked up from reference TRBV5-1 and TRBJ2-1): KAGVTQTPRYLIKTRGQQVTLSCSPISGHRSVSWYQQTPGQGLQFLFEYFSETQRNKGNFPGRFSGRQFSNSRSEMNVSTLELGDSALYLCASRAGSSSYNEQFFGPGTRLTVL.

The DNA of the CDR3 is TGTGCCAGCAGCCCCCGGGGAGCGGCAAACACCGGGGAGCTGTTTTTT. Encoded protein: CASSPRGAANTGELFF. The chain couples TRBV9 to TRBJ2-2, with TRBD2 as a possible D gene (5 bases). V was trimmed by 4 bases and J by 2 bases, leaving 15 bases between them. The CDR3 covers 16 residues. CDR1 is SGDLS, CDR2 YYNGEE, per germline.

V gene TRBV4-1 combines with J gene TRBJ2-1; D not resolved. V gave up 5 bases and J gave up 5 bases, with 22 bases separating them. From germline, CDR1 is MGHRA and CDR2 YSYEKL. The CDR3 runs 17 residues. The CDR3 nucleotides read TGCGCCAGCAGCGATGTCGTCGGTTCCTTGACACACAATGAGCAGTTCTTC. It yields the protein CASSDVVGSLTHNEQFF.

This rearrangement joins TRBV21-1 to TRBJ2-5; the table names TRBD1, a call not compared with the DNA. TRBV21-1 corresponds to a pseudogene. The CDR3 extends over 16 amino acids. Here the CDR3 DNA reads TGTGCCAGCAGGCTAACTACAGGGTTGATCCAAGAGACCCAGTACTTC. Protein product: CASRLTTGLIQETQYF.

This sequence joins TRBV28 and TRBJ1-2, with 8 bases identical to TRBD1. This CDR3 has 15 amino acids. The V and J ends lost 5 bases and 3 bases, in that order; junction bases with no gene match: 8. From germline, CDR1 is MDHEN and CDR2 SYDVKM. The CDR3 here is CASSPRDRIYYGYTF. The CDR3 DNA is TGTGCCAGCAGTCCTCGGGACAGGATTTACTATGGCTACACCTTC.

The J gene is TRBJ2-7, the V gene TRBV4-1; 7 nucleotides agree with TRBD2. The junction had 4 bases not matched to a gene; V was cut back by 5 bases and J by 3 bases. The CDR3 runs 13 residues. Germline V gene sequence: CDR1 MGHRA, CDR2 YSYEKL. The CDR3 protein is CASSETSSYEQYF. The CDR3, as DNA: TGCGCCAGCAGCGAGACTAGCAGCTACGAGCAGTACTTC.

The chain links TRBV28 to TRBJ1-1; 8 nucleotides align to TRBD1. V lost 6 bases to trimming and J lost 6 bases; unmatched junction nucleotides: 15. The CDR3 has 16 amino acids. Germline CDR1 is MDHEN and CDR2 is SYDVKM. The CDR3 here is CASSSGTGTILPEAFF. The CDR3 bases are TGTGCCAGCAGCTCCGGGACAGGAACTATCCTTCCTGAAGCTTTCTTT.

The V and J genes are TRBV12-5 and TRBJ1-4; TRBD1 agrees at 9 bases. The length of the CDR3 is 20 residues. Germline V lookup: CDR1 LGHNT, CDR2 FRNRAP. Trimming removed 0 bases from V and 0 bases from J; junction bases left unmatched: 11. The CDR3 DNA reads as TGTGCTAGTGGTTTGGTAATGTGGGACAGGGATCCTGCAACTAATGAAAAACTGTTTTTT. Its protein is CASGLVMWDRDPATNEKLFF.

The chain employs TRBV9 and TRBJ1-3, with TRBD1 identical over 7 bases. Trimming cost V 0 bases and J 0 bases; bases outside gene matches: 0. This CDR3 is 15 amino acids long. Per the germline V gene, CDR1 is SGDLS and CDR2 is YYNGEE. As DNA, the CDR3 is TGTGCCAGCAGCGTAGGGGACAGCTCTGGAAACACCATATATTTT. It codes for CASSVGDSSGNTIYF.

This chain links TRBV28 with TRBJ2-5; 7 bases line up with TRBD2. The J call may be wrong; the DNA end is better matched by TRBJ2-7. The V gene's germline CDR1 is MDHEN and CDR2 SYDVKM. The CDR3 has 14 residues. CDR3 amino acids: CASTLGGSFDEQYF. CDR3 sequence (DNA): TGTGCCAGCACCCTCGGCGGGAGCTTCGACGAGCAGTACTTC.

The rearrangement uses TRBV7-8 and TRBJ2-1; tentatively, D is TRBD2 (5 bases). V dropped 2 bases and J dropped 0 bases, with 8 bases sitting between them. This CDR3 contains 15 residues. Germline V CDR1 and CDR2: SGHVS, FQNEAQ. The CDR3 is CASSLRGSSYNEQFF. As DNA, the CDR3 is TGTGCCAGCAGCTTACGGGGTAGCTCCTACAATGAGCAGTTCTTC. The whole variable domain, filled in from reference TRBV7-8 and TRBJ2-1, reads GAGVSQSPRYKVAKRGQDVALRCDPISGHVSLFWYQQALGQGPEFLTYFQNEAQLDKSGLPSDRFFAERPEGSVSTLKIQRTQQEDSAVYLCASSLRGSSYNEQFFGPGTRLTVL.

This chain joins TRBV7-8 and TRBJ1-2; D remains unclear. This CDR3 is built from 14 residues. Germline V CDR1 and CDR2: SGHVS, FQNEAQ. V was clipped by 1 base and J by 4 bases, with 10 bases between them. This chain's CDR3 is CASSLGGVAYGYTF. The CDR3 nucleotides read TGTGCCAGCAGCTTAGGCGGGGTTGCCTATGGCTACACCTTC. Complete variable domain (other parts from reference TRBV7-8 and TRBJ1-2): GAGVSQSPRYKVAKRGQDVALRCDPISGHVSLFWYQQALGQGPEFLTYFQNEAQLDKSGLPSDRFFAERPEGSVSTLKIQRTQQEDSAVYLCASSLGGVAYGYTFGSGTRLTVV.

This clone appeared a few times. The V call is TRBV6-6, the J call TRBJ2-7, with 7 nucleotides matching TRBD1. The CDR3 spans 13 residues. Trimming cost V 6 bases and J 4 bases; bases outside gene matches: 6. Per the germline V gene, CDR1 is MNHNY and CDR2 is SVGAGI (reference sequence). CDR3 protein: CASSTDRKYEQYF. The CDR3 nucleotides read TGTGCCAGCAGCACGGACAGGAAGTACGAGCAGTACTTC.